Shown below are 29 T cell receptor beta chains from a single sample sequenced in a study of shared clonotypes between healthy human individuals. Assay: immunoSEQ multiplex PCR; the TCRdb copy retains only in-frame clones and omits some. The table includes about 2.1 million clones, just under 95% detected once. Positively selected for CCR7, the CD45RO-negative cells used as naive CD8 cells excluded terminally differentiated effector memory CD45RA+ cells. Sequenced input: naive CD8+ T cells from PBMCs. Every receptor here comes from a man younger than 35 in good health. Some clones in this sample may be carry-over from other donors' samples.

The chain has TRBV15 and TRBJ2-3; TRBD2 aligns across 10 bases. The CDR3 sequence is 14 residues long. Germline lookup yields CDR1 LNHNV and CDR2 YYDKDF (reference sequence). V lost 6 bases to trimming and J lost 4 bases; unmatched junction nucleotides: 4. CDR3 residues: CATRAGGEADTQYF. CDR3 nucleotide sequence: TGTGCCACCAGAGCGGGAGGGGAGGCAGATACGCAGTATTTT.

The rearrangement uses TRBV18 and TRBJ2-7, with TRBD1 identical over 9 bases. With V trimmed by 4 bases and J by 4 bases, 8 bases remained unmatched. The CDR3 loop spans 15 amino acids. The germline gives CDR1 KGHSH, CDR2 LQKENI. CDR3 region: CASSQDRGSTYEQYF. CDR3 DNA: TGTGCCAGCTCACAGGACAGGGGCAGTACTTACGAGCAGTACTTC.

About this clone: Other DNA sequences in this sample translate to the same CDR3. The chain recombines TRBV29-1 with TRBJ1-2; tentatively, D is TRBD1 (5 bases). Trimming removed 4 bases from V and 7 bases from J, with 10 bases in between. The CDR3 contains 11 residues. The germline CDR1 and CDR2 sequences are SQVTM and ANQGSEA. The CDR3 reads CSVVQEVGYTF. CDR3 coding DNA: TGCAGCGTTGTACAGGAGGTTGGCTACACCTTC.

The gene calls are TRBV19 and TRBJ2-1; possibly TRBD1 for D (6 bases). The CDR3 is made up of 14 amino acids. Germline lookup yields CDR1 LNHDA and CDR2 SQIVND (reference sequence). The V gene lost 4 bases and the J gene lost 7 bases, with 14 bases spanning the gap. Written as DNA, the CDR3 is TGTGCCAGTAGTAATACAGGGTTAGGAAATGAGCAGTTCTTC. It specifies CASSNTGLGNEQFF. Full variable domain (rest looked up from reference TRBV19 and TRBJ2-1): DGGITQSPKYLFRKEGQNVTLSCEQNLNHDAMYWYRQDPGQGLRLIYYSQIVNDFQKGDIAEGYSVSREKKESFPLTVTSAQKNPTAFYLCASSNTGLGNEQFFGPGTRLTVL.

The rearrangement links TRBV5-1 to TRBJ1-1; 7 bases agree with TRBD1. Germline loops: CDR1 SGHRS, CDR2 YFSETQ. The V and J ends lost 0 bases and 7 bases, in that order; junction bases with no gene match: 6. The CDR3 spans 14 residues. As DNA, the CDR3 is TGCGCCAGCAGCTTGGAAAAGGGGGCGGATGAAGCTTTCTTT. Protein sequence: CASSLEKGADEAFF. Filled out from reference TRBV5-1 and TRBJ1-1, the complete variable domain reads KAGVTQTPRYLIKTRGQQVTLSCSPISGHRSVSWYQQTPGQGLQFLFEYFSETQRNKGNFPGRFSGRQFSNSRSEMNVSTLELGDSALYLCASSLEKGADEAFFGQGTRLTVV.

The rearrangement links TRBV28 to TRBJ1-2, with 7 bases aligning to TRBD1. Trimming at V came to 4 bases and at J to 3 bases, leaving 8 bases not matched to a gene. Germline CDR1 and CDR2: MDHEN and SYDVKM. The CDR3 loop spans 15 amino acids. The CDR3 DNA follows: TGTGCCAGCAGTTCACTCCACAGGGGAGACTATGGCTACACCTTC. Amino acid sequence: CASSSLHRGDYGYTF.

This clone was observed once. The chain combines TRBV27 with TRBJ2-1, with 9 nucleotides matching TRBD2. The CDR3 length is 14 residues. Germline CDR1 reads MNHEY; CDR2 reads SMNVEV (reference sequence). V lost 3 bases, J lost 9 bases, and 6 bases stayed unmatched. CDR3 nucleotides: TGTGCCAGCAGTTTCTCTAGCGGGATGGGTGAGCAGTTCTTC. Protein: CASSFSSGMGEQFF.

The chain uses TRBV7-9 and TRBJ2-4; D might be TRBD1 (8 bases). The CDR3 covers 16 residues. CDR1 is SEHNR, CDR2 FQNEAQ, per germline (reference sequence). V was trimmed by 5 bases and J by 3 bases, leaving 17 bases between them. CDR3 amino acids: CASSPITGGGKNIQYF. CDR3 coding DNA: TGTGCCAGCAGCCCCATTACAGGGGGGGGCAAAAACATTCAGTACTTC.

The V gene is TRBV30, the J gene TRBJ2-5, with D unresolved. The J call may not be correct, given that the DNA end is closer to TRBJ2-7. Germline V gene sequence: CDR1 GTSNPN, CDR2 SVGIG (reference sequence). The CDR3 covers 13 residues. This CDR3 is CAWSVIAPYEQYF. The DNA of the CDR3 is TGTGCCTGGAGTGTGATAGCCCCCTACGAGCAGTACTTC.

The rearrangement uses TRBV6-5 and TRBJ1-1, with 7 bases fitting TRBD1. J gave up 9 bases and V 2 bases, and 3 bases lay outside the gene matches. The CDR3 is 12 amino acids. Germline V gene data show CDR1 as MNHEY and CDR2 as SVGAGI. The DNA for the CDR3 is TGTGCCAGCAGTTACCCGGGACAGAAAGCTTTCTTT. This codes for CASSYPGQKAFF.

The rearrangement joins TRBV27 to TRBJ2-5; D is unresolved. V lost 6 bases and J 5 bases, leaving 10 bases between the germline ends. This CDR3 spans 12 amino acids. Per germline, CDR1 MNHEY and CDR2 SMNVEV (reference sequence). DNA of the CDR3: TGTGCCAGCAGAGACGAACGGGAGACCCAGTACTTC. Translation: CASRDERETQYF.

This chain connects TRBV7-8 to TRBJ1-5, with D maybe TRBD1 (5 bases). CDR1 is SGHVS and CDR2 is FQNEAQ in the germline V gene. V lost 4 bases and J 3 bases, leaving 22 bases between the germline ends. The CDR3 length is 18 residues. As DNA, the CDR3 is TGTGCCAGCAGCTCGAGCGGTACAGGTGAGACGCACAATCAGCCCCAGCATTTT. The encoded protein is CASSSSGTGETHNQPQHF.

With respect to this clone: The junction and the germline gene differ at one end; a read error may be behind it. This chain connects TRBV4-3 to TRBJ2-7; TRBD2 matches at 10 bases. The CDR3 length is 17 residues. CDR1 LGHNA and CDR2 YSLEER come from the germline V gene. The CDR3 reads CASSQAASGGTSHEQYF. The CDR3 DNA is TGCGCCAGCAGCCAAGCGGCTAGCGGGGGCACCTCCCACGAGCAGTACTTC.

This rearrangement joins TRBV4-1 to TRBJ2-7; 14 bases are a match to TRBD2. The V segment lost 3 bases and the J segment 5 bases; nucleotides outside the gene matches: 6. The CDR3 extends over 16 amino acids. The germline V gene has CDR1 MGHRA and CDR2 YSYEKL. The CDR3 DNA sequence: TGCGCCAGCAGCCACCTCGGACTAGCGGGAGGAGACGAGCAGTACTTC. Translated, it gives CASSHLGLAGGDEQYF.

The chain uses TRBV7-7 and TRBJ1-4, with D possibly being TRBD1 (6 bases). Germline V gene sequence: CDR1 SSHAT, CDR2 FNYEAQ (reference sequence). This CDR3 region has 16 residues. Trimming stripped 5 bases from V and 5 bases from J, with 18 bases between. The CDR3 sequence: CASSPGDGYPNEKLFF. CDR3 DNA sequence: TGTGCCAGCAGCCCAGGGGACGGGTATCCCAATGAAAAACTGTTTTTT.

Written as DNA, the CDR3 is TGTGCCAGCCGGGGGGTAACAGCCTATGGCTACACCTTC. Amino acid sequence: CASRGVTAYGYTF. V gene TRBV27 combines with J gene TRBJ1-2; D possibly corresponds to TRBD1 (5 bases). The V end lost 8 bases, the J end lost 4 bases, and 14 bases lay between the germline ends. Germline V CDR1 and CDR2: MNHEY, SMNVEV (reference sequence). This CDR3 has 13 amino acids.

CDR3 residues: CASSPELAGGEVGYEQYF. CDR3 DNA sequence: TGTGCCAGCAGCCCTGAACTAGCGGGAGGGGAGGTCGGCTACGAGCAGTACTTC. V usage is TRBV7-8 and J usage is TRBJ2-7; 13 nucleotides line up with TRBD2. V was pared by 5 bases and J by 3 bases, with 13 bases of the junction left unmatched. This CDR3 is 18 amino acids long. Germline lookup yields CDR1 SGHVS and CDR2 FQNEAQ.

The J gene is TRBJ2-2, the V gene TRBV2; TRBD1 is a possible D gene (5 bases). Germline CDR1 is SNHLY and CDR2 is FYNNEI. This CDR3 has 12 residues. Trimming took 9 bases from V and 6 from J, leaving 11 bases between them. CDR3 loop: CASNLRAGELFF. The DNA for the CDR3 is TGTGCCAGTAACCTCAGGGCCGGGGAGCTGTTTTTT.

The chain has TRBV5-4 and TRBJ2-7; 8 nucleotides line up with TRBD1. With V trimmed by 4 bases and J by 0 bases, 9 bases remained unmatched. This CDR3 is built from 16 residues. The germline V gene has CDR1 SGHNT and CDR2 YYREEE (reference sequence). CDR3 DNA sequence: TGTGCCAGCAGCCTCAGACAGGGGCCACCCTCCTACGAGCAGTACTTC. It is translated as CASSLRQGPPSYEQYF.

The chain employs TRBV6-1 and TRBJ2-7; the D is unclear. Per germline, CDR1 MNHNS and CDR2 SASEGT. The CDR3 has 14 amino acids. V lost 3 bases and J 1 base, leaving 10 bases between the germline ends. The CDR3 spells CASSDVRPSYEQYF. CDR3 bases: TGTGCCAGCAGTGATGTCAGGCCTTCCTACGAGCAGTACTTC.

The chain employs TRBV7-3 and TRBJ2-2, with TRBD2 identical over 12 bases. V was pared by 5 bases and J by 0 bases, with 4 bases of the junction left unmatched. This CDR3 is 17 amino acids long. Per the germline V gene, CDR1 is SGHTA and CDR2 is FQGTGA. Written as DNA, the CDR3 is TGTGCCAGCAGCCCGACTAGCGGGAGAGCGAACACCGGGGAGCTGTTTTTT. This sequence encodes CASSPTSGRANTGELFF.

CDR3 bases: TGTGCCAGTAGCCCGGGACACGGATACTCCTACGAGCAGTACTTC. This sequence encodes CASSPGHGYSYEQYF. The V gene is TRBV19, the J gene TRBJ2-7, with D possibly TRBD1 on 6 matching bases. V was cut by 6 bases and J by 0 bases, with 15 bases left in between. The length of the CDR3 is 15 residues. Germline V gene data show CDR1 as LNHDA and CDR2 as SQIVND (reference sequence). The entire variable domain, with the rest obtained from reference TRBV19 and TRBJ2-7, is as follows: DGGITQSPKYLFRKEGQNVTLSCEQNLNHDAMYWYRQDPGQGLRLIYYSQIVNDFQKGDIAEGYSVSREKKESFPLTVTSAQKNPTAFYLCASSPGHGYSYEQYFGPGTRLTVT.

V and J are TRBV7-9 and TRBJ2-2, with D unclear. CDR1 and CDR2 (germline): SEHNR, FQNEAQ (reference sequence). Trimming removed 7 bases at V and 5 bases at J, with 5 bases between. The CDR3 runs 11 residues. The CDR3 sequence: CASTSTGELFF. The CDR3 region has the DNA TGTGCCAGCACTAGTACCGGGGAGCTGTTTTTT.

The chain joins TRBV10-3 to TRBJ2-7; TRBD2 matches 7 bases. J was trimmed by 4 bases and V by 10 bases; bases with no gene match: 7. The CDR3 runs 12 residues. Germline V gene sequence: CDR1 ENHRY, CDR2 SYGVKD. The CDR3 coding sequence is TGTGCCACCTCGGGGGGAGGTTACGAGCAGTACTTC. It codes for CATSGGGYEQYF.

This clone was counted only a few times. The gene calls are TRBV27 and TRBJ1-1, with D unclear. Germline V lookup: CDR1 MNHEY, CDR2 SMNVEV (reference sequence). Trimming cost V 3 bases and J 4 bases, with 12 bases left between them. The CDR3 loop spans 14 amino acids. Here the CDR3 reads CASSFMAVSTEAFF. The CDR3 DNA is TGTGCCAGCAGTTTTATGGCCGTGAGCACTGAAGCTTTCTTT.

The chain carries TRBV2 and TRBJ2-7; D is possibly TRBD2 (5 bases). Germline V gene lookup returns CDR1 SNHLY and CDR2 FYNNEI. With 6 bases removed from V and 6 bases from J, the gap between germline ends came to 18 bases. This CDR3 has 14 residues. In DNA, the CDR3 is TGTGCCAGCAGGGTAGCCGTGGGAGCAAGCGAGCAGTACTTC. Encoded protein: CASRVAVGASEQYF.

The chain carries TRBV15 and TRBJ2-1; 7 nucleotides agree with TRBD1. Germline V gene sequence: CDR1 LNHNV, CDR2 YYDKDF (reference sequence). With V trimmed by 5 bases and J by 10 bases, 8 bases remained unmatched. CDR3 size: 13 residues. The CDR3 sequence: CATSRTGTAEQFF. CDR3 coding DNA: TGTGCCACCAGCCGAACAGGGACAGCAGAGCAGTTCTTC. The complete variable domain, with remaining parts taken from reference TRBV15 and TRBJ2-1, reads DAMVIQNPRYQVTQFGKPVTLSCSQTLNHNVMYWYQQKSSQAPKLLFHYYDKDFNNEADTPDNFQSRRPNTSFCFLDIRSPGLGDTAMYLCATSRTGTAEQFFGPGTRLTVL.

CDR3 region: CASSITGTSGSTDTQYF. CDR3 nucleotide sequence: TGTGCCAGCAGCATAACCGGGACTAGCGGGAGCACAGATACGCAGTATTTT. The chain has TRBV9 and TRBJ2-3, with 12 bases lining up with TRBD2. J lost 0 bases, V lost 4 bases, and 6 bases had no gene match. The CDR3 runs to 17 residues. The germline V gene encodes CDR1 SGDLS and CDR2 YYNGEE.

The DNA of the CDR3 is TGCAGCGTTGAAGATAGGCTCGGACTAGCGGGAGGGCGGGCCAAAAACATTCAGTACTTC. It specifies CSVEDRLGLAGGRAKNIQYF. The chain has TRBV29-1 and TRBJ2-4; 15 bases match TRBD2. The CDR3 loop spans 20 amino acids. Looked up from germline, CDR1 is SQVTM and CDR2 is ANQGSEA. The V segment lost 0 bases and the J segment 1 base; nucleotides outside the gene matches: 10.